This T cell receptor beta chain was recovered during a study of siplizumab effects on memory and regulatory T cells. Overall study results and limits: Unstimulated subsets accounted for the mapping of only a minor share of the clones that were alloreactive.

On this clone: What it binds is not known.

Germline CDR1 is MNHEY and CDR2 is SVGAGI. The CDR3 contains 15 residues. Trimming took off 7 bases at V and 5 bases at J, with 18 bases between the two ends. Data came from immunoSEQ multiplex PCR; TCRdb stores just in-frame clones and leaves some out. The top ten clones hold around 0.031% of a sample with some 100,000 clones, more than 95% of them seen once. The sample was naive CD4+ T cells sorted from blood. The clonotype comes from a human donor in good health. The chain carries TRBV6-5 and TRBJ1-5, with a tentative D call TRBD1 (5 bases). The CDR3 loop reads CASTPGGGKYQPQHF. The CDR3 nucleotides read TGTGCCAGCACCCCGGGCGGGGGGAAATATCAGCCCCAGCATTTT.